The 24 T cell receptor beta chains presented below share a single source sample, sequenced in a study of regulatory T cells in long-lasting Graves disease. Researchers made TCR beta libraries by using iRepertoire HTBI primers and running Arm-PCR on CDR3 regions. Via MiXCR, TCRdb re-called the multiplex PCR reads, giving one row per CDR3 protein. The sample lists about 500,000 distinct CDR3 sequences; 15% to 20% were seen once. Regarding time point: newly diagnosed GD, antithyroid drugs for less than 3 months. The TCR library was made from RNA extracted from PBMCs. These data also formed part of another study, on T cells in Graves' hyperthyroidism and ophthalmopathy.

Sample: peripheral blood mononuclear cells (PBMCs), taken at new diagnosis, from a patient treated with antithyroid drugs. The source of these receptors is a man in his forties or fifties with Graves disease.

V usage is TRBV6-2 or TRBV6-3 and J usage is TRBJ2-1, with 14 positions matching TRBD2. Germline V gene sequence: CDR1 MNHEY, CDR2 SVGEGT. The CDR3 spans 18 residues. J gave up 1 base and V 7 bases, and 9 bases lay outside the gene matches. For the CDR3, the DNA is TGTGCCAGCACTCCAGGGACTAGCGGGAGAGCTTCCTACAATGAGCAGTTCTTC. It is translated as CASTPGTSGRASYNEQFF.

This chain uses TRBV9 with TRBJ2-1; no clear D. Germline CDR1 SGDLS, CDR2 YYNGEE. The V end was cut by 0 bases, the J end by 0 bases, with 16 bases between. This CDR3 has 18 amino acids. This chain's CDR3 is CASSVDALIRSSYNEQFF. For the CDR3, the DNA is TGTGCCAGCAGCGTAGACGCCCTTATAAGGAGCTCCTACAATGAGCAGTTCTTC.

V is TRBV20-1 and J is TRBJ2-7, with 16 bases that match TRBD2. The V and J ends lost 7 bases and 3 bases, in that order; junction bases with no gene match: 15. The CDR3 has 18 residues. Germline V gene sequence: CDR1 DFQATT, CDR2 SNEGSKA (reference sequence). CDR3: CSVHGTSGRGLLVYEQYF. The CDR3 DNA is TGCAGTGTCCATGGGACTAGCGGGAGGGGCTTGCTGGTCTACGAGCAGTACTTC.

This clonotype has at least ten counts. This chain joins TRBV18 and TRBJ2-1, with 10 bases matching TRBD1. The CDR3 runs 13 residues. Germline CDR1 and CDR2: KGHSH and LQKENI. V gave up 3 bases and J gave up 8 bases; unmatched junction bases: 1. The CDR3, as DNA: TGTGCCAGCTCACCTGGGACAGGGGATGAGCAGTTCTTC. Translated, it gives CASSPGTGDEQFF.

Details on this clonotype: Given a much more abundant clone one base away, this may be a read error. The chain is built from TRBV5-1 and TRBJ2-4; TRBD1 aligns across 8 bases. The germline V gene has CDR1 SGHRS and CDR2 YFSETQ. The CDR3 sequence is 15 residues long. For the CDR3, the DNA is TGCGCCAGCAGCGAACTGACAGGGGACAAAAGCATTCAGTACTTC. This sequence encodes CASSELTGDKSIQYF.

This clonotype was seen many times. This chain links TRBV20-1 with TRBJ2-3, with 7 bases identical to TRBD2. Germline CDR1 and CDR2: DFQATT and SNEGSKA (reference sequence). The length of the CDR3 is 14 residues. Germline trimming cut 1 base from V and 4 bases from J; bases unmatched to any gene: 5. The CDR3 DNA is TGCAGTGCTAGAGGGGCGGGAGCGGCAGATACGCAGTATTTT. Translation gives CSARGAGAADTQYF.

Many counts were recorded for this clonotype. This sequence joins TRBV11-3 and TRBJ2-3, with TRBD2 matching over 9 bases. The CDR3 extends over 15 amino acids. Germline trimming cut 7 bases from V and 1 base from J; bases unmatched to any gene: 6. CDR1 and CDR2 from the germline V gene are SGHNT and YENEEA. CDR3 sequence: CASTTWTSGTDTQYF. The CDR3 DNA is TGTGCCAGCACCACGTGGACTAGCGGCACAGATACGCAGTATTTT.

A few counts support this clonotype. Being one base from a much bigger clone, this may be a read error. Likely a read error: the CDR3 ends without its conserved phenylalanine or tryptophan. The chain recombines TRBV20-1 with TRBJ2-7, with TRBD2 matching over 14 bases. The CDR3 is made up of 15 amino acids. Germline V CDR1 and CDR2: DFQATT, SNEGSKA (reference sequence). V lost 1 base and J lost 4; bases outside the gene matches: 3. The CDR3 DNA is TGCAGTGCTAGAGCGACTAGCGGGAGGGCTTACGAGCAGTACTCC. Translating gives CSARATSGRAYEQYS.

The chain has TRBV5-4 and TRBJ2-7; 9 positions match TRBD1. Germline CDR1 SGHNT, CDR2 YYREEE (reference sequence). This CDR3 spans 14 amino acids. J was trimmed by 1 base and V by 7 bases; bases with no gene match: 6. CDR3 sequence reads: CASGRQGGSYEQYF. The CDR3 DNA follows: TGTGCCAGCGGACGACAGGGGGGTTCCTACGAGCAGTACTTC.

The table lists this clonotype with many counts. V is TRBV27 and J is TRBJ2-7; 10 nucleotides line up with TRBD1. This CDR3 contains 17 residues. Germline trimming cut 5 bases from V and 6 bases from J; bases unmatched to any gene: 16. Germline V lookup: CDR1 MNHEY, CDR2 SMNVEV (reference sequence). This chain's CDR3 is CASSPKRGTGVRSEQYF. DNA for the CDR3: TGTGCCAGCAGTCCCAAGAGGGGGACAGGGGTCAGGTCCGAGCAGTACTTC.

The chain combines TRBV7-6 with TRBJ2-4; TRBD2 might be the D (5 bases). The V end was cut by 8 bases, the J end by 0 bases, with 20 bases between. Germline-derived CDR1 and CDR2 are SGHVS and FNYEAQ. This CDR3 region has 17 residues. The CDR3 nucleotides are TGTGCCAGCCGGGGATTTTTCTCGGCTCCAGCCAAAAACATTCAGTACTTC. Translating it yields CASRGFFSAPAKNIQYF.

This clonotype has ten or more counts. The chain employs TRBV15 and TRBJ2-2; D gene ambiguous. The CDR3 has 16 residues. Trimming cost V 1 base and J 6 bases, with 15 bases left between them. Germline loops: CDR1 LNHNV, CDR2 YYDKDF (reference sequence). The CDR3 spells CATSRGGGLMAGELFF. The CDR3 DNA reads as TGTGCCACCAGCAGAGGCGGCGGTCTCATGGCCGGGGAGCTGTTTTTT.

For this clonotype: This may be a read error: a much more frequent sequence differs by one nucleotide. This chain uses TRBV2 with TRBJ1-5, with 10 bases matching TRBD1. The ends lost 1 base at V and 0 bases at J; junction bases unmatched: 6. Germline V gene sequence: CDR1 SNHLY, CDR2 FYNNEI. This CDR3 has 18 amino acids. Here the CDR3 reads CASSEGSDRGLSNQPQHF. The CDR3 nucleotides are TGTGCCAGCAGTGAAGGGTCTGACAGGGGGCTTAGCAATCAGCCCCAGCATTTT.

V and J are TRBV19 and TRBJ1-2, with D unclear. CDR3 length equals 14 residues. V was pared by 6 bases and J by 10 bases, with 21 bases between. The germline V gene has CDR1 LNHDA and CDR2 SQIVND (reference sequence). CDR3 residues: CASSIRGLLGDYTF. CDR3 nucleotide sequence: TGTGCCAGTAGCATACGGGGTCTCCTCGGCGACTACACCTTC. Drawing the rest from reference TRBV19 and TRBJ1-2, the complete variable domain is DGGITQSPKYLFRKEGQNVTLSCEQNLNHDAMYWYRQDPGQGLRLIYYSQIVNDFQKGDIAEGYSVSREKKESFPLTVTSAQKNPTAFYLCASSIRGLLGDYTFGSGTRLTVV.

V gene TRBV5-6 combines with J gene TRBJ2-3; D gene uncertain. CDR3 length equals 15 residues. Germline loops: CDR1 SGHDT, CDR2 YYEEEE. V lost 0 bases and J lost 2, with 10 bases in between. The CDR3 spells CASSLVVGITDTQYF. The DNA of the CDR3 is TGTGCCAGCAGCTTGGTTGTGGGCATCACAGATACGCAGTATTTT. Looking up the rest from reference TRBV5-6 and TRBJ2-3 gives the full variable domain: DAGVTQSPTHLIKTRGQQVTLRCSPKSGHDTVSWYQQALGQGPQFIFQYYEEEERQRGNFPDRFSGHQFPNYSSELNVNALLLGDSALYLCASSLVVGITDTQYFGPGTRLTVL.

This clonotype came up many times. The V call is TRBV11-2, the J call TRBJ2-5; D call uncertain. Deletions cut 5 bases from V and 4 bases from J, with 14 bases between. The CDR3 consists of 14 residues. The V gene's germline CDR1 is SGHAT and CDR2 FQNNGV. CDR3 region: CASSPSGPRETQYF. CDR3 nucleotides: TGTGCCAGCAGCCCATCCGGGCCGCGAGAGACCCAGTACTTC.

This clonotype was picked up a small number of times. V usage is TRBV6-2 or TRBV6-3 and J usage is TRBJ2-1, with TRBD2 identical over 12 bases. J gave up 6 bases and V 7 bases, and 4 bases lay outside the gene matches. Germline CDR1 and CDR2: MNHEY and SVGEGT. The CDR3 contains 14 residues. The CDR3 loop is CASKLAGGGNEQFF. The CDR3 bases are TGTGCCAGCAAACTAGCGGGAGGTGGCAATGAGCAGTTCTTC.

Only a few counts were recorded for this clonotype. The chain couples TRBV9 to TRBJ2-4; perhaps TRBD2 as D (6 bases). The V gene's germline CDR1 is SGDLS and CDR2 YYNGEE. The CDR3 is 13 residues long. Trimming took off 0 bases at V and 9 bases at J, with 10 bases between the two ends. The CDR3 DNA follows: TGTGCCAGCAGCGTAGTGGAGGGAGGCATTCAGTACTTC. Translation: CASSVVEGGIQYF.

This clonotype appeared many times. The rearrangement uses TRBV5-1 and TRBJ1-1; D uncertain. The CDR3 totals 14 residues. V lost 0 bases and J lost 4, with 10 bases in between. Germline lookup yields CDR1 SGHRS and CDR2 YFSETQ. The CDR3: CASSLESGVTEAFF. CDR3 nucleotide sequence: TGCGCCAGCAGCTTGGAGTCGGGTGTCACTGAAGCTTTCTTT.

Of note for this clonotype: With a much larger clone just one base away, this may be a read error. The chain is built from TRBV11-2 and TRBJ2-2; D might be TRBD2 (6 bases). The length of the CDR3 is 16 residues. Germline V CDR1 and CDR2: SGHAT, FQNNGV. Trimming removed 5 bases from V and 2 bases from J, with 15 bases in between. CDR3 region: CASSKGLYSNTGELFF. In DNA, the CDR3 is TGTGCCAGCAGCAAAGGACTATACTCTAACACCGGGGAGCTGTTTTTT.

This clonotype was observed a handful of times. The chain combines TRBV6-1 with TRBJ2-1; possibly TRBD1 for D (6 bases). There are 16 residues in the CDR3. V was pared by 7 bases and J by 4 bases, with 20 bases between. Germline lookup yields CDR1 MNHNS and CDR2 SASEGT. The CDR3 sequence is CASKKGRDTKYNEQFF. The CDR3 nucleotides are TGTGCCAGCAAAAAGGGTAGGGACACTAAATACAATGAGCAGTTCTTC.

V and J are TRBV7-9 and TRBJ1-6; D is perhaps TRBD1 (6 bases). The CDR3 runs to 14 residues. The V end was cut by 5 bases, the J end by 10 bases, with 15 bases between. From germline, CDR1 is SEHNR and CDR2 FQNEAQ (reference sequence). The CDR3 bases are TGTGCCAGCAGCCTGGACAGATACAGGTCACCCCTCCACTTT. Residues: CASSLDRYRSPLHF.

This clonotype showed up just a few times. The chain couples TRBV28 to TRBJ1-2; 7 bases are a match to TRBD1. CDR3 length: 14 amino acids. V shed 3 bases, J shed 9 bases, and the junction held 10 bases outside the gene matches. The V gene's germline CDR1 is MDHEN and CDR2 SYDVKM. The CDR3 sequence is CASSLSGGGRSYTF. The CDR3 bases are TGTGCCAGCAGTTTGTCAGGGGGTGGGCGTAGCTACACCTTC.

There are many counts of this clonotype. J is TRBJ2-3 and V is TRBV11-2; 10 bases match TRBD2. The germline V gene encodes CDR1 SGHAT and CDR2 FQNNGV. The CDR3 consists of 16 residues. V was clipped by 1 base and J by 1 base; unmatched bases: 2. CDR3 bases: TGTGCCAGCAGCTTAGTTAGCGGGAGGCGCACAGATACGCAGTATTTT. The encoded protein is CASSLVSGRRTDTQYF.